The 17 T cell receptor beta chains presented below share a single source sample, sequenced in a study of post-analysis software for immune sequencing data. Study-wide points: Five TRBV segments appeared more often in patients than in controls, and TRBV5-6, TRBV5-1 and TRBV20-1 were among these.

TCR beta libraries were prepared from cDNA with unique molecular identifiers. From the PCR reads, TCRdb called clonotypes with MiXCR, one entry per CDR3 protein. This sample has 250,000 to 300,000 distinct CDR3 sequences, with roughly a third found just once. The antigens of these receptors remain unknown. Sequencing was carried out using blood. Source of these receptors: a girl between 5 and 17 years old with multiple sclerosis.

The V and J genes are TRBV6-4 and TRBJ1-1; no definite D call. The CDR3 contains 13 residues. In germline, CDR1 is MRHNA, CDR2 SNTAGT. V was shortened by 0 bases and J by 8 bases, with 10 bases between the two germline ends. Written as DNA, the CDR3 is TGTGCCAGCAGTGACTCGGGGAGAGCAGAAGCTTTCTTT. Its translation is CASSDSGRAEAFF.

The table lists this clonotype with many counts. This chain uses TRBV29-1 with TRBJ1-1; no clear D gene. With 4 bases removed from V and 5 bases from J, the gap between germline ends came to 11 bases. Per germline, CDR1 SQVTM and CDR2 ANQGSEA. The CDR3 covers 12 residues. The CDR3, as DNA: TGCAGCGTTGGTGGGGATCGGACTGAAGCTTTCTTT. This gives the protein CSVGGDRTEAFF. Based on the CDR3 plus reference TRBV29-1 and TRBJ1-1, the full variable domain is SAVISQKPSRDICQRGTSLTIQCQVDSQVTMMFWYRQQPGQSLTLIATANQGSEATYESGFVIDKFPISRPNLTFSTLTVSNMSPEDSSIYLCSVGGDRTEAFFGQGTRLTVV.

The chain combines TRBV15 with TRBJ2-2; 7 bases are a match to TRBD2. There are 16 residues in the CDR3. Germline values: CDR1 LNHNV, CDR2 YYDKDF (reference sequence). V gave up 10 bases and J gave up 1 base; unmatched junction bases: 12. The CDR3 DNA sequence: TGTGCCATCGGGGACGCTAGCGGAAAGAACACCGGGGAGCTGTTTTTT. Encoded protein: CAIGDASGKNTGELFF.

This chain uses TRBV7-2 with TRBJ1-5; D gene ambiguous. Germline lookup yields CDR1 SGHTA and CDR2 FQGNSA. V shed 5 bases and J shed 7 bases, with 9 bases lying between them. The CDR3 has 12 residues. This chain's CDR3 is CASSVPGQPQHF. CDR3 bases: TGTGCCAGCAGCGTCCCGGGACAGCCCCAGCATTTT.

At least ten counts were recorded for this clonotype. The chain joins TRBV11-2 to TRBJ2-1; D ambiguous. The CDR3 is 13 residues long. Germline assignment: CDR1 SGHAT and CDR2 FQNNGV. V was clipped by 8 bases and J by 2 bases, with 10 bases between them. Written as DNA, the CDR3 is TGTGCCAGCGGAAGCCGAACCTACAATGAGCAGTTCTTC. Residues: CASGSRTYNEQFF.

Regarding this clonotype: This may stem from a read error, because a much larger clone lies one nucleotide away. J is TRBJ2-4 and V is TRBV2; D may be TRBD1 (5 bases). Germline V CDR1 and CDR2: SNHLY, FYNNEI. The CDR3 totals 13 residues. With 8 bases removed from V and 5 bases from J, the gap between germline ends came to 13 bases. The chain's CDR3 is CASSQGEENIQYF. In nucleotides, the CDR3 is TGTGCCAGCTCCCAGGGTGAGGAAAACATTCAGTACTTC.

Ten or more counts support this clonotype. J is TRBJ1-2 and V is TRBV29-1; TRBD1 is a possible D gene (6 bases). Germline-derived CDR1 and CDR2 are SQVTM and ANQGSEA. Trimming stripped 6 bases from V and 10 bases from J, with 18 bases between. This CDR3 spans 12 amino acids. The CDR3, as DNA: TGCAGCGTGGCCCCAGGGGAAAGGGTCTACACCTTC. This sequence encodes CSVAPGERVYTF. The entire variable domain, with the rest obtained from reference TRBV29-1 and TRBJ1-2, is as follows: SAVISQKPSRDICQRGTSLTIQCQVDSQVTMMFWYRQQPGQSLTLIATANQGSEATYESGFVIDKFPISRPNLTFSTLTVSNMSPEDSSIYLCSVAPGERVYTFGSGTRLTVV.

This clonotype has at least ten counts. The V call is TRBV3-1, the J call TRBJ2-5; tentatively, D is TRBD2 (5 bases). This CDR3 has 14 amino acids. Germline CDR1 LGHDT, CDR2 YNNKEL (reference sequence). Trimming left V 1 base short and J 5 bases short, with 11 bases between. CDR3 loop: CASSQVASSETQYF. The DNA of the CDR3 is TGTGCCAGCAGCCAAGTTGCTAGCTCGGAGACCCAGTACTTC.

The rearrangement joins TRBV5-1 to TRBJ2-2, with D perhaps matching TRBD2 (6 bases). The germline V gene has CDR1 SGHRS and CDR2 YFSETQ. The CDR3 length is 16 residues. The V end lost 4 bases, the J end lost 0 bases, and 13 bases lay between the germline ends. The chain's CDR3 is CASSPLGGANTGELFF. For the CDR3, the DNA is TGCGCCAGCAGCCCCCTCGGGGGAGCGAACACCGGGGAGCTGTTTTTT.

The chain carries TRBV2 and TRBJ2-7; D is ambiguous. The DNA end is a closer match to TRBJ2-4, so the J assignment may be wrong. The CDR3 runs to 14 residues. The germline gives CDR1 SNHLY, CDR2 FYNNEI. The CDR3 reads CASSEYLNINIQYF. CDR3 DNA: TGTGCCAGCAGTGAATACCTCAACATAAACATTCAGTACTTC.

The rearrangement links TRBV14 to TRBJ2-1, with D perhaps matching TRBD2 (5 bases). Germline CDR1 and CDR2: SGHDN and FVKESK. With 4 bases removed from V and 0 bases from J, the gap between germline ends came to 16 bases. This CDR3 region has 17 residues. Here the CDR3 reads CASSPPPGGYSYNEQFF. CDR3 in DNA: TGTGCCAGCAGCCCCCCTCCAGGCGGGTACTCCTACAATGAGCAGTTCTTC.

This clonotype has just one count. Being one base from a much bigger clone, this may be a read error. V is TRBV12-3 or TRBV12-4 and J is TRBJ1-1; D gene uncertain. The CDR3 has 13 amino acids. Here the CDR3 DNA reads TGTGCCGGCAGTACAGAACGGAACACTGAAGCTTTCTTT. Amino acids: CAGSTERNTEAFF.

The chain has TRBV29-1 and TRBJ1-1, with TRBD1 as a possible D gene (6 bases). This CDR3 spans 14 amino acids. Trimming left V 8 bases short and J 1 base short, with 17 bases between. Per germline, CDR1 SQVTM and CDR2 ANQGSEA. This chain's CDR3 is CSSWLGGGNTEAFF. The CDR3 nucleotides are TGCAGCTCCTGGTTAGGAGGGGGGAACACTGAAGCTTTCTTT. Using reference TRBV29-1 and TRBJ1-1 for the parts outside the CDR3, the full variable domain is SAVISQKPSRDICQRGTSLTIQCQVDSQVTMMFWYRQQPGQSLTLIATANQGSEATYESGFVIDKFPISRPNLTFSTLTVSNMSPEDSSIYLCSSWLGGGNTEAFFGQGTRLTVV.

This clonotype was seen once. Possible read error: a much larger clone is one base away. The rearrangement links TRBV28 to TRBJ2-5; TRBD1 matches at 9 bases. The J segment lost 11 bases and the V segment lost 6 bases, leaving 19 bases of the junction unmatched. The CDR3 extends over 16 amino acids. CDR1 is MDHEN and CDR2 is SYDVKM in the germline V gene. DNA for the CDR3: TGTGCCAGCAGAGGTGCCGGGACAGGGAACCTTTGGGAGCAGTACTTC. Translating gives CASRGAGTGNLWEQYF.

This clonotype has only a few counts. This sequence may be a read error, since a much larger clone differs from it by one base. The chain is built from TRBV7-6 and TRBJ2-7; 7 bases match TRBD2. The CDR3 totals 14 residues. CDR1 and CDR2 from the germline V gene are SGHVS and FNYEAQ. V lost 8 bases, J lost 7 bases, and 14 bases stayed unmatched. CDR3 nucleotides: TGTGCCAGCGGCGGCGGGAGTATAGGGCTGGAGCAGTACTTC. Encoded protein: CASGGGSIGLEQYF. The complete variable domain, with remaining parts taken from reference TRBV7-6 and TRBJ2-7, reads GAGVSQSPRYKVTKRGQDVALRCDPISGHVSLYWYRQALGQGPEFLTYFNYEAQQDKSGLPNDRFSAERPEGSISTLTIQRTEQRDSAMYRCASGGGSIGLEQYFGPGTRLTVT.

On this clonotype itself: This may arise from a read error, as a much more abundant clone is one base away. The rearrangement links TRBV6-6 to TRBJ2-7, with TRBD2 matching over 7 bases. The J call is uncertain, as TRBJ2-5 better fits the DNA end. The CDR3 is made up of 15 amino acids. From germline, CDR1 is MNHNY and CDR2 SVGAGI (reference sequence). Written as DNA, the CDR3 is TGTGCCACTATATATGGCGGGAGATCTGGAGAGACCCAGTACTTC. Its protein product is CATIYGGRSGETQYF.

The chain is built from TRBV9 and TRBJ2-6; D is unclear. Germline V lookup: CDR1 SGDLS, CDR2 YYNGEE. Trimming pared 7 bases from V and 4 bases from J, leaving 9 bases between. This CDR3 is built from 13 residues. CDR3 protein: CASSKGGANVLTF. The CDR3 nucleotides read TGTGCCAGCTCCAAGGGAGGGGCCAACGTCCTGACTTTC.